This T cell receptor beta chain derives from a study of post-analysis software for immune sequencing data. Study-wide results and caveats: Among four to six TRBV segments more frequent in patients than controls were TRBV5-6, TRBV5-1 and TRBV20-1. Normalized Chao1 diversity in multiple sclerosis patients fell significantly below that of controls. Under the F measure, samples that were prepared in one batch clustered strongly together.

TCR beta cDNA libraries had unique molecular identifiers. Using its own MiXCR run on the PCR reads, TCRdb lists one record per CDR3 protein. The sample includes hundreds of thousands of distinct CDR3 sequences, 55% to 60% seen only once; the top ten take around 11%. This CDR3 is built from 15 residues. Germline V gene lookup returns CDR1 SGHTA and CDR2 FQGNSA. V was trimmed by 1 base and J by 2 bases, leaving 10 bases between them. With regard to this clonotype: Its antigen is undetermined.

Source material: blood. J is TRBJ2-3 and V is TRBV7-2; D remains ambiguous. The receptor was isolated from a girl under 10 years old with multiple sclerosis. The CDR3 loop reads CASSLGRKTTDTQYF. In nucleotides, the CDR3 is TGTGCCAGCAGCTTAGGGCGGAAGACCACAGATACGCAGTATTTT.